This entry lists 15 T cell receptor beta chains sequenced from one sample in a study of blood T cell repertoires in COVID-19. Here immunoSEQ multiplex PCR was the method, and the copy in TCRdb shows in-frame clones only, minus some. The sample shows around 150,000 clones, approximately 78% of them seen only once. What was sequenced was peripheral blood. The receptors derive from a man between 60 and 75 years old who had recovered from COVID-19.

This chain uses TRBV7-2 with TRBJ2-1, with TRBD2 matching over 10 bases. The length of the CDR3 is 17 residues. CDR1 is SGHTA and CDR2 is FQGNSA in the germline V gene. V was clipped by 2 bases and J by 3 bases; unmatched bases: 7. This chain's CDR3 is CASSLKSRTSGYNEQFF. CDR3 in DNA: TGTGCCAGCAGCTTAAAATCCCGGACTAGCGGCTACAATGAGCAGTTCTTC.

V gene TRBV18 combines with J gene TRBJ2-3, with 8 bases that match TRBD2. The germline CDR1 and CDR2 sequences are KGHSH and LQKENI. V shed 4 bases and J 8 bases; nucleotides not matched to a gene: 14. The CDR3 spans 16 residues. CDR3 region: CASSQTSAGSMGTQYF. CDR3 coding DNA: TGTGCCAGCTCACAGACTAGCGCGGGTTCGATGGGTACGCAGTATTTT. The whole variable domain, remainder taken from reference TRBV18 and TRBJ2-3, is NAGVMQNPRHLVRRRGQEARLRCSPMKGHSHVYWYRQLPEEGLKFMVYLQKENIIDESGMPKERFSAEFPKEGPSILRIQQVVRGDSAAYFCASSQTSAGSMGTQYFGPGTRLTVL.

This clone was observed a single time. The rearrangement links TRBV7-9 to TRBJ1-1; 9 positions agree with TRBD1. Germline lookup yields CDR1 SEHNR and CDR2 FQNEAQ (reference sequence). V trimming: 5 bases; J trimming: 0 bases; junction bases outside the gene matches: 4. The CDR3 runs 15 residues. The CDR3 region is CASSPRDRVNTEAFF. CDR3 DNA sequence: TGTGCCAGCAGCCCCCGGGACAGGGTGAACACTGAAGCTTTCTTT.

For the CDR3, the DNA is TGTGCCAGCAGCTTACAGGGGAGCTACGAGCAGTACTTC. It codes for CASSLQGSYEQYF. The chain uses TRBV5-4 and TRBJ2-7; 7 nucleotides match TRBD1. The CDR3 is made up of 13 amino acids. Germline-derived CDR1 and CDR2 are SGHNT and YYREEE (reference sequence). Unmatched junction bases numbered 2, after V lost 2 bases and J lost 3 bases.

This clone occurred many times. This sequence joins TRBV18 and TRBJ1-1; D is ambiguous. V shed 2 bases and J shed 12 bases, with 10 bases lying between them. The CDR3 has 11 residues. From germline, CDR1 is KGHSH and CDR2 LQKENI. The CDR3 sequence is CASSPSGSPFF. In DNA, the CDR3 is TGTGCCAGCTCACCATCGGGGTCTCCTTTCTTT.

The J gene is TRBJ1-1, the V gene TRBV28, with 7 bases identical to TRBD1. The V gene's germline CDR1 is MDHEN and CDR2 SYDVKM. With V trimmed by 6 bases and J by 8 bases, 6 bases remained unmatched. The CDR3 spans 12 residues. The CDR3 sequence is CASSLGQVEAFF. The CDR3 coding sequence is TGTGCCAGCAGCTTAGGACAGGTCGAAGCTTTCTTT.

The chain combines TRBV14 with TRBJ2-3; 8 positions match TRBD1. Germline V gene data show CDR1 as SGHDN and CDR2 as FVKESK. V lost 3 bases, J lost 12 bases, and 5 bases stayed unmatched. CDR3 length: 12 amino acids. The chain's CDR3 is CASSQDRVSQYF. CDR3 nucleotides: TGTGCCAGCAGCCAGGACAGGGTTTCTCAGTATTTT.

The CDR3 sequence: CASSPKTAGGTDTQYF. CDR3 nucleotides: TGTGCCAGCTCACCTAAGACAGCGGGGGGCACAGATACGCAGTATTTT. The gene calls are TRBV18 and TRBJ2-3, with 8 bases aligning to TRBD2. The CDR3 spans 16 residues. Germline V lookup: CDR1 KGHSH, CDR2 LQKENI. V dropped 3 bases and J dropped 1; count of bases not matched to a gene: 6.

The chain employs TRBV6-5 and TRBJ2-2; TRBD2 might be the D (5 bases). Trimming removed 2 bases at V and 6 bases at J, with 13 bases between. CDR1 is MNHEY, CDR2 SVGAGI, per germline. CDR3 length: 15 amino acids. The CDR3 sequence is CASSYAGPVPGELFF. The CDR3 DNA sequence: TGTGCCAGCAGTTACGCGGGCCCCGTCCCCGGGGAGCTGTTTTTT.

By its share, this clone is medium-sized. V is TRBV28 and J is TRBJ1-5; tentative D call: TRBD1 (6 bases). Trimming cost V 4 bases and J 12 bases, with 16 bases left between them. CDR3 size: 13 residues. Germline loops: CDR1 MDHEN, CDR2 SYDVKM. The CDR3 protein is CASSYSGTSRQHF. As DNA, the CDR3 is TGTGCCAGCAGTTATTCCGGGACATCCCGCCAGCATTTT.

The J gene is TRBJ2-5, the V gene TRBV7-9; D ambiguous. The CDR3 length is 11 residues. Trimming removed 5 bases at V and 5 bases at J, with 6 bases between. Per germline, CDR1 SEHNR and CDR2 FQNEAQ (reference sequence). The chain's CDR3 is CASSAGETQYF. CDR3 nucleotides: TGTGCCAGCAGCGCCGGGGAGACCCAGTACTTC.

The CDR3 region is CASSLLRGSREQYF. The CDR3 nucleotides are TGTGCCAGCAGCTTACTACGGGGGAGTCGCGAGCAGTACTTC. The chain couples TRBV7-2 to TRBJ2-7; D might be TRBD2 (6 bases). The CDR3 is made up of 14 amino acids. The germline V gene encodes CDR1 SGHTA and CDR2 FQGNSA. V dropped 2 bases and J dropped 6 bases, with 14 bases sitting between them.

V and J are TRBV7-2 and TRBJ1-2, with 8 bases fitting TRBD1. Germline CDR1 SGHTA, CDR2 FQGNSA. CDR3 length: 14 amino acids. Losses at the gene ends were 5 bases for V and 4 bases for J; bases not matched to a gene: 6. The CDR3 DNA is TGTGCCAGCAGCGCCCGGACAGGGCCCTATGGCTACACCTTC. Translated, it gives CASSARTGPYGYTF.

The chain joins TRBV4-2 to TRBJ2-7; TRBD2 agrees at 13 bases. Per germline, CDR1 LGHNA and CDR2 YNFKEQ. CDR3 length: 14 amino acids. V was pared by 11 bases and J by 0 bases, with 4 bases of the junction left unmatched. CDR3 region: CAVRTSGSSYEQYF. Here the CDR3 DNA reads TGTGCCGTGAGGACTAGCGGGAGCTCCTACGAGCAGTACTTC.

This chain uses TRBV3-1 (or the pseudogene TRBV3-2) with TRBJ1-6; possible D gene TRBD1, 6 bases. Germline CDR1 is LGHDT and CDR2 is YNNKEL (reference sequence). The CDR3 runs to 15 residues. Deletions cut 0 bases from V and 11 bases from J, with 14 bases between. Here the CDR3 reads CASSQDWGGGPPLHF. CDR3 nucleotide sequence: TGTGCCAGCAGCCAAGACTGGGGGGGCGGCCCACCCCTCCACTTT.